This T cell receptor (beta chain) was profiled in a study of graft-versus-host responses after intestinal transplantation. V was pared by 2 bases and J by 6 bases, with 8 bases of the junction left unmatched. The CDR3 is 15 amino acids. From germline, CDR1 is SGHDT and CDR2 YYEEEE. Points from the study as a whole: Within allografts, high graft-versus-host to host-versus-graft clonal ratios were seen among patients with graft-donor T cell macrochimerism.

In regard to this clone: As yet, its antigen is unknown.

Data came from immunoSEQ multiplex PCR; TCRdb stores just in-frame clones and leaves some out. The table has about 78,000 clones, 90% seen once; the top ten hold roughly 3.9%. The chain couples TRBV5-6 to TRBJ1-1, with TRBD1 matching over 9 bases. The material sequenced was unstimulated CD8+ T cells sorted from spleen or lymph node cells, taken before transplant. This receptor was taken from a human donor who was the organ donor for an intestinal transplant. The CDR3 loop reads CASSLQGARSAEAFF. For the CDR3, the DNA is TGTGCCAGCAGCTTACAGGGGGCCCGATCGGCTGAAGCTTTCTTT.